In its sample, the clone carrying this T cell receptor (beta chain) was seen a few times. Gene names and germline refer to mouse. The CDR3 goes on 4 residues after the read ends, and that part is filled in from the germline J gene. Sorting relied on CD4, CD8alpha, NKG2D, NKG2ACE and other markers applied to pooled cutaneous lymph node cells. Following extraction, RNA underwent reverse transcription to cDNA, which served as the sequencing template. Assay used: immunoSEQ multiplex PCR; TCRdb lists only in-frame clones, some missing. This set yields more than 250,000 clones and no singletons; the top ten hold 0.9% to 1.5%. The entry originates in a study of CD8+ T cells in alopecia areata. Overall study: Female C3H/HeJ mice aged roughly 6-11 weeks received skin from spontaneously alopecic C3H/HeJ graft donors aged roughly 6-12 months.

Germline V gene lookup returns CDR1 NSQYPW and CDR2 LRSPGD (reference sequence). The CDR3 length is 17 residues. This receptor was identified in a C3H/HeJ mouse with alopecia areata. These mice share the MHC haplotype H2-k. V usage is TRBV1 and J usage is TRBJ2-2, with TRBD1 identical over 11 bases. The specimen was CD4+ T cells sorted from a lymph node. The CDR3 loop is CTCSADLGTGGTGQLYF. The covered CDR3 bases are TGCACCTGCAGTGCAGATCTTGGGACAGGGGGGACGGGG.